This passage covers 20 T cell receptor beta chains from one sample sequenced in a study of T cells in Graves' hyperthyroidism and ophthalmopathy. From RNA transcripts, TCR beta CDR3 regions were amplified. Using the HTBI primer set, a first-round RT-PCR was run on the TCR CDR3. TCRdb processed the multiplex PCR reads anew with MiXCR; each CDR3 protein has one entry. This repertoire shows 500,000 to 550,000 distinct CDR3 sequences, less than 25% found once; its top ten account for about 30%. The sample consisted of blood. The receptors originated from a man aged 18-30 years with Graves' hyperthyroidism.

The sample holds many counts of this clonotype. The rearrangement joins TRBV28 to TRBJ1-1; 8 bases map to TRBD1. Trimming removed 10 bases from V and 11 bases from J; junction bases left unmatched: 15. The germline V gene encodes CDR1 MDHEN and CDR2 SYDVKM. CDR3 length equals 13 residues. CDR3 region: CATSHRGDARAFF. CDR3 nucleotides: TGTGCCACATCGCACAGGGGGGACGCTCGGGCTTTCTTT.

This clonotype appeared many times. The chain couples TRBV28 to TRBJ1-2, with D tentatively TRBD1 (6 bases). CDR1 and CDR2 (germline): MDHEN, SYDVKM. V lost 5 bases, J lost 4 bases, and 14 bases lay in between. CDR3 size: 14 residues. The CDR3 nucleotides are TGTGCCAGCAGTACAGGCGCAGGGGTCTATGGCTACACCTTC. Translating gives CASSTGAGVYGYTF.

This clonotype was seen at least ten times. The chain employs TRBV6-1 and TRBJ1-1, with D possibly being TRBD1 (6 bases). The germline CDR1 and CDR2 sequences are MNHNS and SASEGT. The CDR3 runs 14 residues. V lost 2 bases and J 5 bases, leaving 12 bases between the germline ends. As DNA, the CDR3 is TGTGCCAGCAGTGAACAAAGGGGGGAAACTGAAGCTTTCTTT. Translating it yields CASSEQRGETEAFF.

This clonotype showed up many times. The V call is TRBV6-1, the J call TRBJ2-2; D not certain. The length of the CDR3 is 13 residues. In germline, CDR1 is MNHNS, CDR2 SASEGT. Deletions cut 2 bases from V and 5 bases from J, with 6 bases between. This CDR3 reads CASSENETGELFF. The CDR3 nucleotides are TGTGCCAGCAGTGAAAATGAGACCGGGGAGCTGTTTTTT.

This rearrangement joins TRBV7-8 to TRBJ1-6; D gene uncertain. CDR3 length equals 14 residues. The V and J ends lost 1 base and 11 bases respectively, with 12 bases between them. Germline V lookup: CDR1 SGHVS, CDR2 FQNEAQ. CDR3 nucleotide sequence: TGTGCCAGCAGCTTAGATAGAATGATGACACCCCTCCACTTT. Amino acid sequence: CASSLDRMMTPLHF. The whole variable domain, filled in from reference TRBV7-8 and TRBJ1-6, reads GAGVSQSPRYKVAKRGQDVALRCDPISGHVSLFWYQQALGQGPEFLTYFQNEAQLDKSGLPSDRFFAERPEGSVSTLKIQRTQQEDSAVYLCASSLDRMMTPLHFGNGTRLTVT.

This clonotype showed up many times. The chain couples TRBV20-1 to TRBJ2-5; TRBD1 aligns across 7 bases. The CDR3 length is 13 residues. Germline CDR1 and CDR2: DFQATT and SNEGSKA (reference sequence). Losses at the gene ends were 5 bases for V and 7 bases for J; bases not matched to a gene: 10. The CDR3 DNA reads as TGCAGTGCTGGGGGACAGCTGCTAGGGACCCAGTACTTC. Protein sequence: CSAGGQLLGTQYF.

In this sample, this clonotype turned up many times. The chain joins TRBV5-6 to TRBJ2-7; D is unresolved. The CDR3 length is 14 residues. The germline CDR1 and CDR2 sequences are SGHDT and YYEEEE. Between the trimmed V and J ends, which lost 0 bases and 5 bases, there was a span of 12 bases. The CDR3 region is CASSLGGREDEQYF. CDR3 nucleotide sequence: TGTGCCAGCAGCTTGGGAGGAAGAGAGGACGAGCAGTACTTC.

This clonotype was seen many times. This chain joins TRBV19 and TRBJ1-1; no reliable D call. This CDR3 has 11 amino acids. V was shortened by 6 bases and J by 3 bases, with 5 bases between the two germline ends. The germline gives CDR1 LNHDA, CDR2 SQIVND (reference sequence). The CDR3 DNA sequence: TGTGCCAGTAGGATGCACACTGAAGCTTTCTTT. This translates into CASRMHTEAFF.

CDR3: CASSHGLAQATGELFF. CDR3 in DNA: TGTGCCAGCAGCCACGGACTAGCGCAAGCGACCGGGGAGCTGTTTTTT. This chain joins TRBV12-3 or TRBV12-4 and TRBJ2-2; 9 nucleotides align to TRBD2. CDR3 length equals 16 residues. The V gene end was trimmed by 6 bases and the J gene end by 5 bases; junction bases not matched to a gene: 10.

This clonotype was counted only a few times. V and J are TRBV4-1 and TRBJ2-3, with 7 bases fitting TRBD2. V gave up 0 bases and J gave up 2 bases; unmatched junction bases: 8. CDR1 is MGHRA, CDR2 YSYEKL, per germline. The CDR3 spans 17 residues. CDR3: CASSQDVSAGITDTQYF. As DNA, the CDR3 is TGCGCCAGCAGCCAAGATGTTTCAGCGGGAATCACAGATACGCAGTATTTT.

This clonotype was seen only once. The chain uses TRBV6-2 or TRBV6-3 and TRBJ2-7; D is possibly TRBD2 (6 bases). The CDR3 consists of 17 residues. The ends were cut back, 2 bases at V and 3 bases at J, with 20 bases in the middle. From germline, CDR1 is MNHEY and CDR2 SVGEGT. CDR3 region: CASSYLPGSYAFYEQYF. The CDR3 nucleotides read TGTGCCAGCAGTTACCTCCCCGGGAGTTACGCCTTCTACGAGCAGTACTTC.

This clonotype was observed at least ten times. The chain joins TRBV13 to TRBJ1-1, with D uncertain. Per the germline V gene, CDR1 is PRHDT and CDR2 is FYEKMQ (reference sequence). The CDR3 length is 15 residues. Trimming left V 7 bases short and J 8 bases short, with 23 bases between. CDR3 bases: TGTGCCAGCACCCGTATGTTGAGACACGCCGAGGAAGCTTTCTTT. This codes for CASTRMLRHAEEAFF. Full variable domain (missing parts from reference TRBV13 and TRBJ1-1): AAGVIQSPRHLIKEKRETATLKCYPIPRHDTVYWYQQGPGQDPQFLISFYEKMQSDKGSIPDRFSAQQFSDYHSELNMSSLELGDSALYFCASTRMLRHAEEAFFGQGTRLTVV.

This chain uses TRBV19 with TRBJ1-5; a weak D match, TRBD1 (5 bases). Looked up from germline, CDR1 is LNHDA and CDR2 is SQIVND (reference sequence). There are 15 residues in the CDR3. V lost 5 bases and J 4 bases, leaving 15 bases between the germline ends. CDR3 protein: CASSLTGTPNQPQHF. The CDR3 DNA reads as TGTGCCAGTAGTTTAACCGGGACGCCAAATCAGCCCCAGCATTTT.

The CDR3 region is CASSYGQDSQETQYF. In nucleotides, the CDR3 is TGTGCCAGCAGTTACGGACAGGACAGCCAAGAGACCCAGTACTTC. The chain has TRBV6-4 and TRBJ2-5, with TRBD1 identical over 7 bases. Germline V gene lookup returns CDR1 MRHNA and CDR2 SNTAGT. V lost 5 bases, J lost 1 base, and 7 bases stayed unmatched. This CDR3 is built from 15 residues.

This clonotype turned up a few times. This rearrangement joins TRBV15 to TRBJ2-5, with D unresolved. The CDR3 is 15 residues long. Trimming removed 8 bases from V and 5 bases from J, with 21 bases in between. The germline V gene encodes CDR1 LNHNV and CDR2 YYDKDF (reference sequence). CDR3 amino acids: CATLRLVFIQETQYF. The CDR3 DNA sequence: TGTGCCACCCTCCGGTTAGTCTTCATCCAGGAGACCCAGTACTTC.

This clonotype has ten or more counts. The chain uses TRBV2 and TRBJ1-1; D ambiguous. This CDR3 spans 13 amino acids. With 4 bases removed from V and 13 bases from J, the gap between germline ends came to 19 bases. Germline V gene lookup returns CDR1 SNHLY and CDR2 FYNNEI. CDR3 DNA sequence: TGTGCCAGCAGTGCATCCAGTACGTCCGAGGGTTTCTTT. This codes for CASSASSTSEGFF.

The sample holds many counts of this clonotype. This chain links TRBV5-1 with TRBJ1-2, with TRBD1 as a possible D gene (6 bases). The CDR3 spans 15 residues. From germline, CDR1 is SGHRS and CDR2 YFSETQ. Trimming took 2 bases from V and 6 from J, leaving 17 bases between them. The CDR3 is CASSFTRGALDGYTF. The DNA for the CDR3 is TGCGCCAGCAGCTTTACTCGGGGGGCGCTTGATGGCTACACCTTC.

The rearrangement joins TRBV4-1 to TRBJ2-7; 8 nucleotides line up with TRBD2. V trimming: 4 bases; J trimming: 0 bases; junction bases outside the gene matches: 5. This CDR3 spans 15 amino acids. Germline V lookup: CDR1 MGHRA, CDR2 YSYEKL. The CDR3 sequence is CASSLTSADSYEQYF. The CDR3 DNA is TGCGCCAGCAGCCTGACTAGCGCAGACTCCTACGAGCAGTACTTC.

This clonotype appeared many times. The rearrangement joins TRBV29-1 to TRBJ1-1, with a tentative D call TRBD1 (5 bases). V lost 0 bases, J lost 7 bases, and 12 bases lay in between. The CDR3 extends over 13 amino acids. Germline CDR1 SQVTM, CDR2 ANQGSEA. The CDR3 DNA follows: TGCAGCGTTGAAGATCGGCTGAGGGGTGAAGCTTTCTTT. The encoded protein is CSVEDRLRGEAFF.

This clonotype was recorded many times. V is TRBV3-1 and J is TRBJ2-5; no reliable D call. The CDR3 sequence is 13 residues long. Germline V gene lookup returns CDR1 LGHDT and CDR2 YNNKEL (reference sequence). Trimming took off 3 bases at V and 4 bases at J, with 9 bases between the two ends. CDR3 amino acids: CASSQKTRETQYF. The CDR3 DNA follows: TGTGCCAGCAGCCAGAAGACACGAGAGACCCAGTACTTC.